Listed below are T cell receptor beta chains from one sample, sequenced in a study of beta chain features in type 1 diabetes. Libraries were prepared by immunoSEQ multiplex PCR; TCRdb keeps only in-frame clonotypes and omits some of them. The data show approximately 280,000 clones, over 14% seen once. Material for sequencing was naive CD4+ T cells from blood. The receptor source for this set is a man in his late teens or twenties with type 1 diabetes. The CDR3 runs from the conserved cysteine through the conserved F or W. The order of the fields is CDR3 protein, CDR3 DNA, V gene, D gene, clone size, J gene. A D gene is named only where the DNA matches it firmly. Clone size appears in some rows only: once, few, many, or a class for an expanded clone.

CDR3: CASSWDRGDQYF
DNA: TGTGCCAGCAGCTGGGACAGGGGCGATCAGTACTTC
V: TRBV7-9
D: TRBD1
size: .
J: TRBJ2-7

CDR3: CATRAGGLETQYF
DNA: TGTGCCACTAGGGCAGGGGGCTTGGAGACCCAGTACTTC
V: TRBV27
D: TRBD1
size: .
J: TRBJ2-5

CDR3: CASSRSEAMGSYEQYF
DNA: TGTGCCAGCTCACGTTCCGAGGCCATGGGGAGCTACGAGCAGTACTTC
V: TRBV18
D: .
size: .
J: TRBJ2-7

CDR3: CASQQGNSPLHF
DNA: TGTGCCAGCCAACAGGGAAATTCACCCCTCCACTTT
V: TRBV11-3
D: .
size: .
J: TRBJ1-6

CDR3: CASTEQVGNIQYF
DNA: TGTGCCTCAACAGAGCAGGTGGGAAACATTCAGTACTTC
V: TRBV2
D: .
size: few
J: TRBJ2-4

CDR3: CASSFQGPEAFF
DNA: TGTGCCAGCAGTTTTCAGGGTCCTGAAGCTTTCTTT
V: TRBV28
D: .
size: .
J: TRBJ1-1

CDR3: CASSSVAGPSYNEQFF
DNA: TGTGCCAGCAGTTCCGTGGCGGGGCCCTCCTACAATGAGCAGTTCTTC
V: TRBV28
D: .
size: few
J: TRBJ2-1

CDR3: CASSSVAGGSYNEQFF
DNA: TGTGCCAGCAGTTCGGTAGCGGGAGGGTCCTACAATGAGCAGTTCTTC
V: TRBV28
D: TRBD2
size: .
J: TRBJ2-1

CDR3: CASSLGGAPAETQYF
DNA: TGTGCCAGCAGCTTAGGAGGAGCCCCAGCCGAGACCCAGTACTTC
V: TRBV11-2
D: .
size: few
J: TRBJ2-5

CDR3: CASSPTSGRAGQYF
DNA: TGTGCCAGCTCACCGACTAGCGGGAGGGCGGGGCAGTACTTC
V: TRBV18
D: TRBD2
size: few
J: TRBJ2-7

CDR3: CASSRRGGGGDEQYF
DNA: TGTGCCAGCAGCCGGCGCGGGGGCGGGGGTGACGAGCAGTACTTC
V: TRBV5-6
D: .
size: .
J: TRBJ2-7

CDR3: CASSRMTGTQETQYF
DNA: TGTGCCAGCTCACGAATGACGGGTACCCAAGAGACCCAGTACTTC
V: TRBV18
D: .
size: few
J: TRBJ2-5

CDR3: CASSPKDRAYEQYF
DNA: TGTGCCAGCTCACCTAAGGACAGGGCCTACGAGCAGTACTTC
V: TRBV18
D: TRBD1
size: few
J: TRBJ2-7

CDR3: CASSPPETAPGYTF
DNA: TGCGCCAGCAGCCCCCCCGAGACAGCGCCGGGCTACACCTTC
V: TRBV5-1
D: .
size: .
J: TRBJ1-2

CDR3: CASSLGQGQETQYF
DNA: TGCGCCAGCAGCTTGGGACAGGGGCAAGAGACCCAGTACTTC
V: TRBV5-1
D: TRBD1
size: .
J: TRBJ2-5

CDR3: CASSLDRDTFYEQYF
DNA: TGTGCCAGCAGCTTAGATCGGGACACTTTCTACGAGCAGTACTTC
V: TRBV11-2
D: .
size: few
J: TRBJ2-7

CDR3: CASGGQGRNTEAFF
DNA: TGCGCCAGCGGGGGACAGGGACGGAACACTGAAGCTTTCTTT
V: TRBV5-1
D: TRBD1
size: .
J: TRBJ1-1

CDR3: CAGRVAEETQYF
DNA: TGCGCCGGCAGGGTGGCGGAAGAGACCCAGTACTTC
V: TRBV23-1
D: .
size: .
J: TRBJ2-5

CDR3: CAWGTQGATEAFF
DNA: TGTGCCTGGGGGACCCAGGGGGCCACTGAAGCTTTCTTT
V: TRBV30
D: TRBD1
size: .
J: TRBJ1-1

CDR3: CASSSRALGLHEQFF
DNA: TGTGCCAGCAGTTCTAGAGCCCTCGGGTTGCATGAGCAGTTCTTC
V: TRBV6-6
D: .
size: .
J: TRBJ2-1

CDR3: CASRDAGVSTEAFF
DNA: TGTGCCAGCAGGGACGCAGGGGTTAGCACTGAAGCTTTCTTT
V: TRBV6-6
D: .
size: .
J: TRBJ1-1

CDR3: CAWSESGGVFF
DNA: TGTGCCTGGAGCGAATCGGGGGGGGTGTTCTTC
V: TRBV30
D: TRBD2
size: few
J: TRBJ2-1

CDR3: CASSYDGYRGQETQYF
DNA: TGTGCCAGCAGTTACGATGGGTACCGGGGACAAGAGACCCAGTACTTC
V: TRBV6-5
D: .
size: .
J: TRBJ2-5

CDR3: CASRSDMPDQPQHF
DNA: TGTGCCAGCAGATCGGACATGCCGGATCAGCCCCAGCATTTT
V: TRBV7-9
D: .
size: few
J: TRBJ1-5

CDR3: CASSLSAYEQYF
DNA: TGTGCCAGCAGTTTATCCGCCTACGAGCAGTACTTC
V: TRBV28
D: .
size: .
J: TRBJ2-7

CDR3: CASSLVTGGEEKLFF
DNA: TGTGCCAGCAGCTTAGTGACAGGGGGCGAGGAAAAACTGTTTTTT
V: TRBV7-9
D: TRBD1
size: .
J: TRBJ1-4

CDR3: CASTLRGTGTTGELFF
DNA: TGTGCCAGCACCCTTAGGGGGACAGGGACTACCGGGGAGCTGTTTTTT
V: TRBV5-6
D: TRBD1
size: .
J: TRBJ2-2

CDR3: CASTNRDSPSNQPQHF
DNA: TGTGCCAGTACCAACAGGGACAGCCCTAGCAATCAGCCCCAGCATTTT
V: TRBV19
D: TRBD1
size: .
J: TRBJ1-5

CDR3: CASSQGAQDRGIEAFF
DNA: TGCGCCAGCAGCCAAGGGGCCCAGGACAGGGGTATTGAAGCTTTCTTT
V: TRBV4-1
D: TRBD1
size: .
J: TRBJ1-1

CDR3: CASSVGLQGVGEQYF
DNA: TGTGCCAGCAGCGTAGGCTTACAAGGGGTGGGCGAGCAGTACTTC
V: TRBV9
D: .
size: few
J: TRBJ2-7

CDR3: CASSAQGRYEKLFF
DNA: TGTGCCAGCAGCGCACAGGGCCGGTATGAAAAACTGTTTTTT
V: TRBV11-2
D: .
size: .
J: TRBJ1-4

CDR3: CASSRLAGAGEQYF
DNA: TGTGCCAGCAGCCGTCTGGCCGGAGCGGGGGAGCAGTACTTC
V: TRBV11-1
D: TRBD2
size: .
J: TRBJ2-7

CDR3: CASSSTLNTEAFF
DNA: TGTGCCAGCAGCTCCACACTGAACACTGAAGCTTTCTTT
V: TRBV7-2
D: .
size: .
J: TRBJ1-1

CDR3: CASSVSATDTQYF
DNA: TGTGCCAGCAGCGTTAGCGCCACAGATACGCAGTATTTT
V: TRBV9
D: .
size: .
J: TRBJ2-3

CDR3: CASSGEQGASTEAFF
DNA: TGTGCCAGCAGCGGAGAACAGGGGGCGAGCACTGAAGCTTTCTTT
V: TRBV5-4
D: TRBD1
size: few
J: TRBJ1-1

CDR3: CASSLERGGSTGELFF
DNA: TGCGCCAGCAGCTTGGAACGGGGAGGGAGCACCGGGGAGCTGTTTTTT
V: TRBV5-1
D: TRBD2
size: .
J: TRBJ2-2

CDR3: CASSQDHGGGRAADTQYF
DNA: TGTGCCAGCAGCCAAGATCACGGGGGCGGGAGGGCTGCAGATACGCAGTATTTT
V: TRBV4-2
D: TRBD2
size: few
J: TRBJ2-3

CDR3: CATSRGAGYETDTQYF
DNA: TGTGCCACCAGCAGAGGAGCGGGATACGAGACAGATACGCAGTATTTT
V: TRBV15
D: TRBD2
size: .
J: TRBJ2-3

CDR3: CASSWDRGYGYTF
DNA: TGTGCCAGCAGTTGGGACAGGGGCTATGGCTACACCTTC
V: TRBV28
D: TRBD1
size: few
J: TRBJ1-2

CDR3: CASSLGTVGGETQYF
DNA: TGCGCCAGCAGCTTGGGGACCGTAGGGGGAGAGACCCAGTACTTC
V: TRBV5-1
D: .
size: .
J: TRBJ2-5

CDR3: CASTHRRDYGYTF
DNA: TGTGCCAGCACTCACAGACGAGACTATGGCTACACCTTC
V: TRBV28
D: .
size: few
J: TRBJ1-2

CDR3: CASSEWTEQYF
DNA: TGCGCCAGCAGTGAGTGGACAGAGCAGTACTTC
V: TRBV10-2
D: .
size: once
J: TRBJ2-7

CDR3: CASSSSGGTITDTQYF
DNA: TGTGCCAGCAGCTCGAGCGGGGGGACGATCACAGATACGCAGTATTTT
V: TRBV7-8
D: TRBD2
size: .
J: TRBJ2-3

CDR3: CASSQDLVRGTGSYNEQFF
DNA: TGTGCCAGCAGCCAAGACCTCGTGCGAGGGACAGGCTCTTACAATGAGCAGTTCTTC
V: TRBV14
D: TRBD1
size: .
J: TRBJ2-1

CDR3: CSVGDRGLQSYGYTF
DNA: TGCAGCGTGGGGGACAGGGGACTCCAATCCTATGGCTACACCTTC
V: TRBV29-1
D: TRBD1
size: .
J: TRBJ1-2

CDR3: CASTGQGFEQFF
DNA: TGTGCCTCTACGGGACAGGGGTTTGAGCAGTTCTTC
V: TRBV30
D: TRBD1
size: .
J: TRBJ2-1

CDR3: CSVARQGVTGGTEAFF
DNA: TGCAGCGTTGCGAGGCAGGGGGTCACAGGCGGCACTGAAGCTTTCTTT
V: TRBV29-1
D: TRBD1
size: few
J: TRBJ1-1

CDR3: CASSQDLARSYEQYF
DNA: TGTGCCAGCAGCCAAGATCTAGCCAGATCCTACGAGCAGTACTTC
V: TRBV4-2
D: .
size: .
J: TRBJ2-7

CDR3: CASSLVAGEDTGELFF
DNA: TGTGCCAGCAGCTTAGTAGCGGGTGAAGACACCGGGGAGCTGTTTTTT
V: TRBV11-2
D: TRBD2
size: few
J: TRBJ2-2

CDR3: CASSPIPITSGRTNGELFF
DNA: TGTGCCAGCAGTCCGATCCCCATAACTAGCGGGAGGACTAACGGGGAGCTGTTTTTT
V: TRBV27
D: TRBD2
size: .
J: TRBJ2-2

CDR3: CASKWTSVTDTQYF
DNA: TGTGCCAGCAAATGGACTAGCGTCACAGATACGCAGTATTTT
V: TRBV6-5
D: TRBD2
size: few
J: TRBJ2-3

CDR3: CASSRGQGAPFEQYF
DNA: TGCGCCAGCAGCCGGGGACAGGGAGCTCCCTTCGAGCAGTACTTC
V: TRBV4-1
D: TRBD1
size: .
J: TRBJ2-7

CDR3: CASSQFPGQGLGEQYF
DNA: TGCGCCAGCAGCCAATTCCCGGGACAGGGGCTCGGCGAGCAGTACTTC
V: TRBV4-1
D: TRBD1
size: .
J: TRBJ2-7

CDR3: CASSLYRDRGNTEAFF
DNA: TGTGCCAGCAGCTTGTACCGGGACAGGGGTAACACTGAAGCTTTCTTT
V: TRBV5-6
D: TRBD1
size: few
J: TRBJ1-1